These 26 T cell receptor beta chains were sequenced from one sample in a study of T cells in tuberculosis. Assay: immunoSEQ multiplex PCR; the TCRdb copy retains only in-frame clones and omits some. The sample records about 20,000 clones, 75% to 90% being singletons. The sequencing sample was made of PBMCs. Receptor source: a donor aged 10 to 29 with latent tuberculosis or without tuberculosis infection.

This clone was observed a single time. The chain combines TRBV5-1 with TRBJ2-7; 8 positions agree with TRBD2. CDR3 length: 14 amino acids. In germline, CDR1 is SGHRS, CDR2 YFSETQ. V was clipped by 5 bases and J by 7 bases; unmatched bases: 11. Here the CDR3 reads CASSSLAVAGEQYF. Written as DNA, the CDR3 is TGCGCCAGCAGTTCACTAGCGGTGGCTGGGGAGCAGTACTTC.

The genes are TRBV7-2 and TRBJ2-5, with a weak D call TRBD2 (6 bases). Per the germline V gene, CDR1 is SGHTA and CDR2 is FQGNSA. The CDR3 is made up of 15 amino acids. Trimming cost V 5 bases and J 1 base, with 14 bases left between them. The CDR3, as DNA: TGTGCCAGCAGCCCTGGGGTAGCGGCCCAAGAGACCCAGTACTTC. It is translated as CASSPGVAAQETQYF.

The V and J genes are TRBV5-1 and TRBJ1-2; D might be TRBD1 (5 bases). Deletions cut 4 bases from V and 0 bases from J, with 10 bases between. The CDR3 spans 14 residues. Per germline, CDR1 SGHRS and CDR2 YFSETQ. Here the CDR3 reads CASSIQGTNYGYTF. Here the CDR3 DNA reads TGCGCCAGCAGCATCCAGGGTACTAACTATGGCTACACCTTC.

V is TRBV6-5 and J is TRBJ2-7, with D possibly TRBD2 on 6 matching bases. Germline CDR1 reads MNHEY; CDR2 reads SVGAGI. With 5 bases removed from V and 3 bases from J, the gap between germline ends came to 11 bases. This CDR3 contains 13 residues. CDR3 amino acids: CASSPLGGYEQYF. The DNA of the CDR3 is TGTGCCAGCAGTCCGCTCGGGGGCTACGAGCAGTACTTC.

V gene TRBV9 combines with J gene TRBJ1-2, with 8 bases matching TRBD1. With 3 bases clipped from V and 0 bases from J, the junction kept 10 bases outside the gene matches. The CDR3 is 17 residues long. The germline V gene has CDR1 SGDLS and CDR2 YYNGEE. This CDR3 is CASSGGRDRRSNYGYTF. CDR3 in DNA: TGTGCCAGCAGCGGGGGTCGGGACAGGAGATCTAACTATGGCTACACCTTC.

V gene TRBV2 combines with J gene TRBJ1-6; D is uncertain. V lost 3 bases and J lost 5, with 8 bases in between. The CDR3 is made up of 14 amino acids. Germline CDR1 reads SNHLY; CDR2 reads FYNNEI. CDR3 nucleotides: TGTGCCAGCAGTGATTTGGCAGATAATTCACCCCTCCACTTT. It codes for CASSDLADNSPLHF.

The chain is built from TRBV7-2 and TRBJ2-4; 7 nucleotides agree with TRBD1. The germline gives CDR1 SGHTA, CDR2 FQGNSA. CDR3 length: 15 amino acids. V shed 0 bases, J shed 6 bases, and the junction held 5 bases outside the gene matches. CDR3 DNA sequence: TGTGCCAGCAGCTTAGCTCCCCACAGGGGAAACATTCAGTACTTC. Its translation is CASSLAPHRGNIQYF.

The V and J genes are TRBV11-2 and TRBJ2-7, with 14 bases matching TRBD2. The CDR3 totals 17 residues. CDR1 SGHAT and CDR2 FQNNGV come from the germline V gene. J was trimmed by 2 bases and V by 5 bases; bases with no gene match: 8. CDR3 residues: CASSPSGLAGAAYEQYF. The CDR3 DNA sequence: TGTGCCAGCAGCCCTTCGGGACTAGCGGGGGCCGCCTACGAGCAGTACTTC.

The sample holds a few counts of this clone. V and J are TRBV2 and TRBJ1-6; maybe TRBD1 (6 bases). The CDR3 has 12 residues. Germline V gene lookup returns CDR1 SNHLY and CDR2 FYNNEI. The V gene lost 8 bases and the J gene lost 14 bases, with 16 bases spanning the gap. The CDR3 spells CASANRDVALHF. The DNA for the CDR3 is TGTGCCAGCGCGAACAGGGATGTCGCCCTCCACTTT.

The V gene is TRBV5-1, the J gene TRBJ2-3; possible D gene TRBD1, 5 bases. The ends were cut back, 4 bases at V and 2 bases at J, with 14 bases in the middle. This CDR3 comprises 15 residues. Germline-derived CDR1 and CDR2 are SGHRS and YFSETQ. CDR3 in amino acids: CASSLDSTSTDTQYF. CDR3 nucleotide sequence: TGCGCCAGCAGCCTCGACAGCACTTCCACAGATACGCAGTATTTT.

The rearrangement links TRBV12-5 to TRBJ1-1, with TRBD1 matching over 7 bases. This CDR3 has 14 residues. V lost 1 base, J lost 3 bases, and 2 bases stayed unmatched. The germline CDR1 and CDR2 sequences are LGHNT and FRNRAP. The CDR3 nucleotides read TGTGCTAGTGGTTTGGGTCAGGGGGACACTGAAGCTTTCTTT. Protein sequence: CASGLGQGDTEAFF.

This sequence joins TRBV5-8 and TRBJ1-1; 9 nucleotides line up with TRBD1. The CDR3 is 15 residues long. Germline V gene lookup returns CDR1 SGHTS and CDR2 YDEGEE. V shed 7 bases, J shed 5 bases, and the junction held 12 bases outside the gene matches. CDR3 nucleotide sequence: TGTGCCAGCCCCGACCCGGGGACAGGGAAAACTGAAGCTTTCTTT. Its protein product is CASPDPGTGKTEAFF.

The chain couples TRBV6-5 to TRBJ1-1; D is unclear. The germline V gene encodes CDR1 MNHEY and CDR2 SVGAGI. The CDR3 has 11 residues. V gave up 6 bases and J gave up 6 bases, with 8 bases separating them. The CDR3 here is CASRWRAEAFF. The DNA for the CDR3 is TGTGCCAGCAGATGGAGGGCTGAAGCTTTCTTT.

This sequence joins TRBV9 and TRBJ2-6; no firm D call. CDR1 and CDR2 (germline): SGDLS, YYNGEE. The CDR3 extends over 16 amino acids. The ends were cut back, 0 bases at V and 0 bases at J, with 7 bases in the middle. The DNA of the CDR3 is TGTGCCAGCAGCGTAGGCAGGTCCTCTGGGGCCAACGTCCTGACTTTC. Translating gives CASSVGRSSGANVLTF.

This clone turned up a few times. The chain has TRBV11-3 and TRBJ2-3, with no clear D. The germline V gene encodes CDR1 SGHNT and CDR2 YENEEA. The CDR3 totals 13 residues. The germline V and J ends were trimmed by 5 bases and 4 bases, with 10 bases remaining between them. CDR3 bases: TGTGCCAGCAGCGGCGGAATATCAGATACGCAGTATTTT. It encodes CASSGGISDTQYF. Full variable domain (remainder filled in from reference TRBV11-3 and TRBJ2-3): EAGVVQSPRYKIIEKKQPVAFWCNPISGHNTLYWYLQNLGQGPELLIRYENEEAVDDSQLPKDRFSAERLKGVDSTLKIQPAELGDSAVYLCASSGGISDTQYFGPGTRLTVL.

This sequence joins TRBV7-2 and TRBJ1-5; D is unresolved. Trimming stripped 0 bases from V and 5 bases from J, with 8 bases between. This CDR3 contains 14 residues. Germline CDR1 is SGHTA and CDR2 is FQGNSA. DNA for the CDR3: TGTGCCAGCAGCTTAGCTGGCAGATATCAGCCCCAGCATTTT. It translates to CASSLAGRYQPQHF.

J is TRBJ2-1 and V is TRBV11-2; D is ambiguous. CDR3 length: 13 residues. Trimming took 6 bases from V and 8 from J, leaving 14 bases between them. Germline CDR1 and CDR2: SGHAT and FQNNGV. As DNA, the CDR3 is TGTGCCAGCAGACTCCTCGACAATTATGAGCAGTTCTTC. Its protein product is CASRLLDNYEQFF.

The CDR3: CASSERPDRVGQPQHF. Written as DNA, the CDR3 is TGTGCCAGCAGTGAACGTCCCGACAGGGTAGGACAGCCCCAGCATTTT. This chain links TRBV2 with TRBJ1-5, with 7 bases aligning to TRBD1. V lost 2 bases and J lost 7; bases outside the gene matches: 11. CDR3 length: 16 residues. Per the germline V gene, CDR1 is SNHLY and CDR2 is FYNNEI.

This rearrangement joins TRBV6-6 to TRBJ1-1; D is uncertain. Germline V gene lookup returns CDR1 MNHNY and CDR2 SVGAGI (reference sequence). The CDR3 is 13 residues long. Trimming took 6 bases from V and 1 from J, leaving 9 bases between them. The CDR3 spells CASSPIKNTEAFF. As DNA, the CDR3 is TGTGCCAGCAGCCCTATAAAGAACACTGAAGCTTTCTTT.

J is TRBJ1-2 and V is TRBV14; D uncertain. V was shortened by 0 bases and J by 4 bases, with 9 bases between the two germline ends. Germline CDR1 is SGHDN and CDR2 is FVKESK. The CDR3 length is 14 residues. CDR3 DNA: TGTGCCAGCAGCCAAGACGCAGGCCGCTATGGCTACACCTTC. Its protein product is CASSQDAGRYGYTF.

The V gene is TRBV21-1, the J gene TRBJ1-1; TRBD1, as called in the table, went unchecked against the DNA. TRBV21-1 is a known pseudogene. The CDR3 is made up of 18 amino acids. The CDR3: CASSKRGTGDRLNTEAFF. CDR3 in DNA: TGTGCCAGCAGCAAAAGGGGCACCGGAGACAGGCTGAACACTGAAGCTTTCTTT.

The J gene is TRBJ1-2, the V gene TRBV7-2, with 10 bases fitting TRBD1. Per the germline V gene, CDR1 is SGHTA and CDR2 is FQGNSA. This CDR3 has 15 amino acids. The J segment lost 4 bases and the V segment lost 2 bases, leaving 4 bases of the junction unmatched. The CDR3, as DNA: TGTGCCAGCAGCTTAACAGGACAGGGGGGCTATGGCTACACCTTC. Translation: CASSLTGQGGYGYTF.

DNA of the CDR3: TGTGCCAGCGGAGTCCCCAACTTCTATGGCTACACCTTC. It codes for CASGVPNFYGYTF. V usage is TRBV28 and J usage is TRBJ1-2; no clear D gene. V dropped 8 bases and J dropped 4 bases, with 14 bases sitting between them. Germline CDR1 reads MDHEN; CDR2 reads SYDVKM. CDR3 length: 13 amino acids.

V usage is TRBV19 and J usage is TRBJ1-2, with D unclear. Germline V gene lookup returns CDR1 LNHDA and CDR2 SQIVND (reference sequence). V shed 5 bases and J shed 0 bases, with 16 bases lying between them. The CDR3 has 16 residues. CDR3 nucleotides: TGTGCCAGTAGTCAGTTTGGAGGCATAGCTAACTATGGCTACACCTTC. This sequence encodes CASSQFGGIANYGYTF.

With regard to this clone: A read error may produce the germline difference seen at one junction end. This chain joins TRBV11-2 and TRBJ1-2, with TRBD1 matching over 7 bases. CDR1 is SGHAT and CDR2 is FQNNGV in the germline V gene. CDR3 length: 11 residues. The chain's CDR3 is CASSSYRDSYF. CDR3 nucleotide sequence: TGTGCCAGCAGCTCCTACCGGGACAGCTATTTC.

CDR3 DNA sequence: TGTGCCAGCAGGATCTCGGACAGGGAGAGGTCACCCCTCCACTTT. Translation: CASRISDRERSPLHF. The chain joins TRBV6-6 to TRBJ1-6; 8 nucleotides match TRBD1. Germline CDR1 reads MNHNY; CDR2 reads SVGAGI (reference sequence). Germline trimming cut 6 bases from V and 10 bases from J; bases unmatched to any gene: 11. The CDR3 totals 15 residues.